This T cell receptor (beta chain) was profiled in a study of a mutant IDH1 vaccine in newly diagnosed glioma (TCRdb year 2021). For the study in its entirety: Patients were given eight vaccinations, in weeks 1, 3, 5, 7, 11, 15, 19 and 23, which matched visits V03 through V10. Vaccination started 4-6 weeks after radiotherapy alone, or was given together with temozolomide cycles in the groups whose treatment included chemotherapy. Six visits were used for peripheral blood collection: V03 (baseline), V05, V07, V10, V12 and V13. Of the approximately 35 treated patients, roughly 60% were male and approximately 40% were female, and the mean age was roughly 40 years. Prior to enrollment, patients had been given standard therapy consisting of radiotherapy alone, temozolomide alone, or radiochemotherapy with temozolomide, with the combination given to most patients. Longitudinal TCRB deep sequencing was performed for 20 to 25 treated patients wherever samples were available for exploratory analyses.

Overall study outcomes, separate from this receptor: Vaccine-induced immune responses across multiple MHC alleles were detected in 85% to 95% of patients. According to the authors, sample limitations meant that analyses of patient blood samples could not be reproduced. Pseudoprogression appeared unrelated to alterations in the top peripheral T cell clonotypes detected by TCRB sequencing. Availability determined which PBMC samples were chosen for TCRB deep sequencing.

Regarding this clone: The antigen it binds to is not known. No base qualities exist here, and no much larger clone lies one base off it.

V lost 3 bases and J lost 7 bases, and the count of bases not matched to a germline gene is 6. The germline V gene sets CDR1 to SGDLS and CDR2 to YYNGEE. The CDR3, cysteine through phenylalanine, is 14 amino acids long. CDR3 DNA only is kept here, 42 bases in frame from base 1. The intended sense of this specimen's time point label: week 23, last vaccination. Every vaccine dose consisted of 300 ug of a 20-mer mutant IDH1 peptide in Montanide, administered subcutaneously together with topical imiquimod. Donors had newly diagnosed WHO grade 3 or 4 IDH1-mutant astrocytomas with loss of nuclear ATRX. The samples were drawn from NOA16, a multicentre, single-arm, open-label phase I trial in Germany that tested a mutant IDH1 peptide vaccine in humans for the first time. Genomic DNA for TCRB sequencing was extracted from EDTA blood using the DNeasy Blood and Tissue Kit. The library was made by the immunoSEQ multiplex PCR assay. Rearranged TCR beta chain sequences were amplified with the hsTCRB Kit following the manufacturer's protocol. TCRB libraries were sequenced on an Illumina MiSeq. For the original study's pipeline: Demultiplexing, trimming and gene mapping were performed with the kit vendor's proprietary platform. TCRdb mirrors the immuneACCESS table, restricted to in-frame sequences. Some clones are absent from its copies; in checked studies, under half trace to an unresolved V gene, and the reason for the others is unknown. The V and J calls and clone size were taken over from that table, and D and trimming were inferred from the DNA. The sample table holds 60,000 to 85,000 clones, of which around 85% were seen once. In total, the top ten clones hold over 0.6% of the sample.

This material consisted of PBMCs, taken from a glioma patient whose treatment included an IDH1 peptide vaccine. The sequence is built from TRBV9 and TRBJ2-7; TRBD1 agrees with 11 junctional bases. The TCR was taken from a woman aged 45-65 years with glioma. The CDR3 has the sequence CASSEGDRGSEQYF. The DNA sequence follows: TGTGCCAGCAGCGAGGGGGACAGGGGGAGTGAGCAGTACTTC.